These T cell receptor beta chains were read from a single sample in a study of shared clonotypes between healthy human individuals. The repertoire was sequenced with immunoSEQ multiplex PCR; TCRdb's copy has only in-frame clones and lacks some. The sample comprises more than 1.2 million clones, around 98.5% of which are singletons, and about 0.4% rests with the top ten. The sample taken for sequencing was naive CD4+ T cells sorted from blood. The receptor set was obtained from a man aged 30-40 years in good health. Each CDR3 is given with its conserved first and last residue. Each record gives: V gene, D gene, J gene, clone size, CDR3 protein, CDR3 DNA. The D gene is left open where the match is weak. Rows may omit the clone size; those that give it use once, few, many or a size class.

v_call: TRBV28
d_call: TRBD1
j_call: TRBJ2-2
clone_size: -
cdr3_aa: CASSLSGQGPGELFF
cdr3_nt: TGTGCCAGCAGTTTATCGGGACAGGGGCCCGGGGAGCTGTTTTTT

v_call: TRBV6-5
d_call: TRBD2
j_call: TRBJ2-2
clone_size: -
cdr3_aa: CASSYFAGGTGELFF
cdr3_nt: TGTGCCAGCAGTTACTTTGCGGGAGGTACCGGGGAGCTGTTTTTT

v_call: TRBV28
d_call: -
j_call: TRBJ2-3
clone_size: -
cdr3_aa: CASNTGGEDTQYF
cdr3_nt: TGTGCCAGCAATACCGGTGGGGAAGATACGCAGTATTTT

v_call: TRBV6-5
d_call: -
j_call: TRBJ2-7
clone_size: -
cdr3_aa: CASSYGGLPYEQYF
cdr3_nt: TGTGCCAGCAGTTATGGGGGCCTCCCCTACGAGCAGTACTTC

v_call: TRBV7-2
d_call: TRBD1
j_call: TRBJ1-2
clone_size: -
cdr3_aa: CASREGTGGSGGYTF
cdr3_nt: TGTGCCAGCAGGGAAGGGACAGGGGGCTCGGGTGGCTACACCTTC

v_call: TRBV5-1
d_call: TRBD2
j_call: TRBJ2-7
clone_size: -
cdr3_aa: CASSLAGFSRRDF
cdr3_nt: TGCGCCAGCAGCTTAGCGGGATTTTCCCGTCGGGACTTC

v_call: TRBV10-1
d_call: TRBD2
j_call: TRBJ2-1
clone_size: -
cdr3_aa: CASSPSRLAGGSYNEQFF
cdr3_nt: TGCGCCAGCAGTCCGAGTCGGCTAGCGGGAGGTTCCTACAATGAGCAGTTCTTC

v_call: TRBV6-5
d_call: TRBD1
j_call: TRBJ1-4
clone_size: -
cdr3_aa: CASRDSNEKLFF
cdr3_nt: TGTGCCAGCCGGGACAGTAATGAAAAACTGTTTTTT

v_call: TRBV4-1
d_call: -
j_call: TRBJ1-1
clone_size: once
cdr3_aa: CASSQEVTRGGTEAFF
cdr3_nt: TGCGCCAGCAGCCAAGAAGTCACCCGGGGAGGCACTGAAGCTTTCTTT

v_call: TRBV5-1
d_call: -
j_call: TRBJ2-1
clone_size: -
cdr3_aa: CASSLESRLPYNEQFF
cdr3_nt: TGCGCCAGCAGCTTGGAATCGCGGCTCCCCTACAATGAGCAGTTCTTC

v_call: TRBV7-9
d_call: -
j_call: TRBJ1-2
clone_size: -
cdr3_aa: CASSLGSAADYGYTF
cdr3_nt: TGTGCCAGCAGCTTAGGGTCGGCAGCCGACTATGGCTACACCTTC

v_call: TRBV5-1
d_call: TRBD1
j_call: TRBJ2-7
clone_size: -
cdr3_aa: CASSPRTGAYEQYF
cdr3_nt: TGCGCCAGCAGCCCCCGGACAGGAGCCTACGAGCAGTACTTC

v_call: TRBV2
d_call: -
j_call: TRBJ1-2
clone_size: -
cdr3_aa: CASSEVAGIGDGYTF
cdr3_nt: TGTGCCAGCAGTGAAGTTGCAGGGATCGGGGATGGCTACACCTTC

v_call: TRBV25-1
d_call: TRBD1
j_call: TRBJ2-2
clone_size: -
cdr3_aa: CASSEARRGHDGELFF
cdr3_nt: TGTGCCAGCAGTGAAGCGCGCAGGGGGCATGACGGGGAGCTGTTTTTT

v_call: TRBV18
d_call: -
j_call: TRBJ2-2
clone_size: -
cdr3_aa: CASSSPNTGELFF
cdr3_nt: TGTGCCAGCTCATCCCCAAACACCGGGGAGCTGTTTTTT

v_call: TRBV10-3
d_call: TRBD2
j_call: TRBJ2-7
clone_size: -
cdr3_aa: CAISGRAGMGEQYF
cdr3_nt: TGTGCCATCAGTGGGAGAGCGGGAATGGGCGAGCAGTACTTC

v_call: TRBV27
d_call: TRBD1
j_call: TRBJ1-5
clone_size: -
cdr3_aa: CASSPTGQGQNQPQHF
cdr3_nt: TGTGCCAGCAGTCCCACCGGACAGGGACAGAATCAGCCCCAGCATTTT

v_call: TRBV5-1
d_call: TRBD1
j_call: TRBJ2-5
clone_size: -
cdr3_aa: CASSLARQGSETQYF
cdr3_nt: TGCGCCAGCAGCTTGGCTAGACAGGGGAGTGAGACCCAGTACTTC

v_call: TRBV20-1
d_call: -
j_call: TRBJ1-1
clone_size: -
cdr3_aa: CSARVNTEAFF
cdr3_nt: TGCAGTGCTAGAGTGAACACTGAAGCTTTCTTT

v_call: TRBV4-3
d_call: -
j_call: TRBJ1-1
clone_size: -
cdr3_aa: CASSQGTANTEAFF
cdr3_nt: TGCGCCAGCAGCCAAGGGACAGCGAACACTGAAGCTTTCTTT

v_call: TRBV5-1
d_call: -
j_call: TRBJ2-1
clone_size: -
cdr3_aa: CASSLTELNNEQFF
cdr3_nt: TGCGCCAGCAGCTTGACGGAGCTTAACAATGAGCAGTTCTTC

v_call: TRBV6-4
d_call: -
j_call: TRBJ1-1
clone_size: -
cdr3_aa: CASSNQPGQMNTEAFF
cdr3_nt: TGTGCCAGCAGTAACCAGCCGGGACAAATGAACACTGAAGCTTTCTTT

v_call: TRBV9
d_call: -
j_call: TRBJ2-1
clone_size: -
cdr3_aa: CASSVVGQAYNEQFF
cdr3_nt: TGTGCCAGCAGCGTAGTGGGCCAGGCCTACAATGAGCAGTTCTTC

v_call: TRBV20-1
d_call: -
j_call: TRBJ1-1
clone_size: -
cdr3_aa: CSGGADTEAFF
cdr3_nt: TGCAGTGGGGGGGCGGACACTGAAGCTTTCTTT

v_call: TRBV6-5
d_call: TRBD2
j_call: TRBJ2-3
clone_size: -
cdr3_aa: CASSYAGVSDTQYF
cdr3_nt: TGTGCCAGCAGTTACGCGGGAGTTTCGGATACGCAGTATTTT

v_call: TRBV5-1
d_call: -
j_call: TRBJ2-7
clone_size: -
cdr3_aa: CASSSELGLGSISYEQYF
cdr3_nt: TGCGCCAGCAGCTCAGAATTGGGGCTAGGGAGTATCTCGTACGAGCAGTACTTC

v_call: TRBV25-1
d_call: -
j_call: TRBJ2-7
clone_size: -
cdr3_aa: CASTGKHSYEQYF
cdr3_nt: TGTGCCAGCACCGGTAAACACTCCTACGAGCAGTACTTC

v_call: TRBV7-2
d_call: -
j_call: TRBJ1-1
clone_size: -
cdr3_aa: CASSLSQATEAFF
cdr3_nt: TGTGCCAGCAGCTTGAGCCAGGCCACTGAAGCTTTCTTT

v_call: TRBV6-1
d_call: -
j_call: TRBJ2-1
clone_size: -
cdr3_aa: CASSEISSGEQFF
cdr3_nt: TGTGCCAGCAGTGAGATATCGAGTGGTGAGCAGTTCTTC

v_call: TRBV9
d_call: TRBD2
j_call: TRBJ2-1
clone_size: -
cdr3_aa: CASSVSPSSGSYEQFF
cdr3_nt: TGTGCCAGCAGCGTAAGCCCCAGCAGCGGGAGTTATGAGCAGTTCTTC

v_call: TRBV7-3
d_call: -
j_call: TRBJ2-6
clone_size: -
cdr3_aa: CASSPGLTQGSGANVLTF
cdr3_nt: TGTGCCAGCAGCCCCGGTCTTACGCAAGGCTCTGGGGCCAACGTCCTGACTTTC

v_call: TRBV2
d_call: TRBD1
j_call: TRBJ1-5
clone_size: -
cdr3_aa: CASRKDRAHGMEPQHF
cdr3_nt: TGTGCCAGCAGGAAAGACAGGGCGCATGGCATGGAGCCCCAGCATTTT

v_call: TRBV5-6
d_call: -
j_call: TRBJ2-7
clone_size: -
cdr3_aa: CASSLGGFNEQYF
cdr3_nt: TGTGCCAGCAGCTTGGGAGGGTTCAACGAGCAGTACTTC

v_call: TRBV2
d_call: -
j_call: TRBJ2-2
clone_size: -
cdr3_aa: CASTLSPDRSTGELFF
cdr3_nt: TGTGCCAGCACCTTGAGTCCCGACAGGTCGACCGGGGAGCTGTTTTTT

v_call: TRBV27
d_call: -
j_call: TRBJ2-1
clone_size: -
cdr3_aa: CASSPRLENNEQFF
cdr3_nt: TGTGCCAGCAGTCCGCGACTAGAGAACAATGAGCAGTTCTTC

v_call: TRBV7-2
d_call: -
j_call: TRBJ1-2
clone_size: -
cdr3_aa: CASSQVAGGIVDGYTF
cdr3_nt: TGTGCCAGCAGCCAGGTGGCTGGGGGGATTGTGGATGGCTACACCTTC

v_call: TRBV6-5
d_call: TRBD2
j_call: TRBJ2-7
clone_size: -
cdr3_aa: CASSQIRGGSYEQYF
cdr3_nt: TGTGCCAGCAGTCAGATTCGGGGGGGTTCCTACGAGCAGTACTTC

v_call: TRBV4-2
d_call: -
j_call: TRBJ2-2
clone_size: -
cdr3_aa: CASSRTVIWGRGNTGELFF
cdr3_nt: TGTGCCAGCAGCCGAACGGTCATATGGGGGAGAGGAAACACCGGGGAGCTGTTTTTT

v_call: TRBV2
d_call: -
j_call: TRBJ1-3
clone_size: -
cdr3_aa: CASSGTEHSGNTIYF
cdr3_nt: TGTGCCAGCAGTGGGACAGAGCACTCTGGAAACACCATATATTTT

v_call: TRBV7-2
d_call: -
j_call: TRBJ1-3
clone_size: -
cdr3_aa: CASLRPGRFSGNTIYF
cdr3_nt: TGTGCCAGCCTGCGACCGGGACGGTTCTCTGGAAACACCATATATTTT

v_call: TRBV6-1
d_call: -
j_call: TRBJ1-1
clone_size: -
cdr3_aa: CASSAVGNTEAFF
cdr3_nt: TGTGCCAGCAGTGCCGTGGGGAACACTGAAGCTTTCTTT

v_call: TRBV4-3
d_call: -
j_call: TRBJ2-3
clone_size: -
cdr3_aa: CASSQETPGDTQYF
cdr3_nt: TGCGCCAGCAGCCAAGAGACGCCAGGCGATACGCAGTATTTT

v_call: TRBV19
d_call: TRBD2
j_call: TRBJ2-3
clone_size: -
cdr3_aa: CASSILAGEADTQYF
cdr3_nt: TGTGCCAGTAGTATTCTAGCGGGAGAGGCAGATACGCAGTATTTT

v_call: TRBV11-2
d_call: TRBD1
j_call: TRBJ2-7
clone_size: -
cdr3_aa: CASSRGTGESLGEQYF
cdr3_nt: TGTGCCAGCAGCAGAGGAACAGGGGAGAGTTTAGGGGAGCAGTACTTC

v_call: TRBV5-1
d_call: TRBD2
j_call: TRBJ2-1
clone_size: -
cdr3_aa: CASSLVVRVAGRGEQFF
cdr3_nt: TGCGCCAGCAGCTTGGTGGTGAGGGTAGCGGGAAGAGGGGAGCAGTTCTTC

v_call: TRBV28
d_call: TRBD2
j_call: TRBJ2-7
clone_size: -
cdr3_aa: CASSITSGRAKYF
cdr3_nt: TGTGCCAGCAGCATTACTAGCGGGAGGGCCAAGTACTTC